The rows below give T cell receptor beta chains drawn from one sample of a study of CD8+ T cells in alopecia areata. The assay was immunoSEQ multiplex PCR, and TCRdb's table has in-frame clones only and misses some. The sample records about 210,000 clones, 66% being singletons. This specimen was CD4+ T cells sorted from blood, taken between weeks 43 and 45, from a patient treated with tofacitinib. The source of these receptors is a human donor with alopecia areata. CDR3s include the opening cysteine and the closing phenylalanine or tryptophan. D genes are given only for firm matches. Some rows have no size entry. The others give once, few or many, or a class for an expanded clone.

d_call clone_size j_call v_call cdr3_aa cdr3_nt
- - TRBJ1-5 TRBV30 CAWSVQAGSQPQHF TGTGCCTGGAGTGTACAAGCGGGCAGTCAGCCCCAGCATTTT
- - TRBJ2-3 TRBV4-3 CASSQSGADTQYF TGCGCCAGCAGCCAGTCGGGGGCAGATACGCAGTATTTT
- once TRBJ2-4 TRBV5-6 CATGTRENIQYF TGTGCCACCGGGACCAGGGAAAACATTCAGTACTTC
- - TRBJ2-2 TRBV30 CAWSIRDGGELFF TGTGCCTGGAGTATAAGGGATGGAGGGGAGCTGTTTTTT
TRBD2 - TRBJ2-3 TRBV5-1 CASSRTAGERTDTQYF TGCGCCAGCAGCCGGACAGCGGGGGAGCGGACAGATACGCAGTATTTT
- - TRBJ1-2 TRBV30 CAWSVAGVYGYTF TGTGCCTGGAGTGTAGCGGGGGTCTATGGCTACACCTTC
- once TRBJ1-2 TRBV28 CASSASWRDYGYTF TGTGCCAGCAGTGCCAGTTGGAGGGACTATGGCTACACCTTC
- - TRBJ1-2 TRBV30 CAWSVEGRHGYTF TGTGCCTGGAGTGTAGAGGGGCGTCATGGCTACACCTTC
- - TRBJ1-4 TRBV7-9 CASSLGVRVF TGTGCCAGCAGCTTAGGGGTCCGGGTTTTT
- - TRBJ1-1 TRBV29-1 CSVEDPEGLQWNTEAFF TGCAGCGTTGAAGATCCGGAAGGGCTACAGTGGAACACTGAAGCTTTCTTT
- - TRBJ2-1 TRBV29-1 CSVALRGVNEQFF TGCAGCGTTGCTCTCCGAGGGGTCAATGAGCAGTTCTTC
TRBD1 - TRBJ1-1 TRBV7-2 CASSLAGGRAFF TGTGCCAGCAGCTTAGCAGGGGGCCGAGCTTTCTTT
- few TRBJ2-5 TRBV5-5 CASSLAGVQETQYF TGTGCCAGCAGCTTGGCAGGGGTACAAGAGACCCAGTACTTC
- - TRBJ1-5 TRBV2 CASSVTGNSNQPQHF TGTGCCAGCAGCGTTACGGGGAATAGCAATCAGCCCCAGCATTTT
- - TRBJ2-7 TRBV29-1 CSVPLDSTDEQYF TGCAGCGTCCCCCTAGACAGTACCGACGAGCAGTACTTC
- - TRBJ2-1 TRBV30 CAWSPWAGKNNEQFF TGTGCCTGGAGTCCATGGGCAGGTAAAAACAATGAGCAGTTCTTC
- - TRBJ2-4 TRBV5-6 CASSSGPWGPENIQYF TGTGCCAGCAGCTCCGGGCCTTGGGGGCCCGAAAACATTCAGTACTTC
TRBD1 - TRBJ1-1 TRBV6-1 CASRDRAFTEAFF TGTGCCAGCCGCGACAGGGCGTTTACTGAAGCTTTCTTT
TRBD1 - TRBJ1-5 TRBV5-1 CASSLSGQDNQPQHF TGCGCCAGCAGCTTGAGTGGACAGGACAATCAGCCCCAGCATTTT
TRBD1 few TRBJ1-1 TRBV2 CASSDYRGQGRTEAFF TGTGCCAGCAGTGACTACAGGGGGCAGGGTAGAACTGAAGCTTTCTTT
TRBD1 - TRBJ1-2 TRBV29-1 CSVGTGENGYTF TGCAGCGTTGGGACAGGGGAAAATGGCTACACCTTC
TRBD1 few TRBJ1-1 TRBV7-9 CASSPTGLNTEAFF TGTGCCAGCAGTCCGACAGGGTTGAACACTGAAGCTTTCTTT
- - TRBJ1-6 TRBV23-1 CARVGESYNSPLHF TGCGCCAGAGTAGGGGAGTCCTATAATTCACCCCTCCACTTT
TRBD2 few TRBJ2-3 TRBV4-3 CASSELASSTDTQYF TGCGCCAGCAGCGAACTAGCGTCGAGCACAGATACGCAGTATTTT
- - TRBJ1-1 TRBV5-6 CASSSWYRVDTEAFF TGTGCCAGCAGTTCTTGGTATCGAGTCGACACTGAAGCTTTCTTT
- - TRBJ1-2 TRBV7-2 CASSPTLYGYTF TGTGCCAGCAGCCCCACCCTCTATGGCTACACCTTC
- once TRBJ1-1 TRBV27 CASSFFRDFAEAFF TGTGCCAGCAGTTTCTTTCGGGACTTCGCTGAAGCTTTCTTT
- - TRBJ2-3 TRBV5-1 CASSFLQGTDTQYF TGCGCCAGCAGCTTCCTCCAGGGAACAGATACGCAGTATTTT